The 9 T cell receptor beta chains below come from one sample, sequenced in a study of blood T cell repertoires in COVID-19. Sequencing used immunoSEQ multiplex PCR; TCRdb keeps in-frame clones, though not all of them. The sample yields fewer than 400,000 clones, roughly 90% seen once. Material: PBMCs or T cells enriched from blood (not recorded which). All receptors come from a woman aged 25 to 39 who had recovered from COVID-19.

The chain is built from TRBV25-1 and TRBJ1-1, with unresolved D. V was cut by 0 bases and J by 4 bases, with 12 bases left in between. From germline, CDR1 is MGHDK and CDR2 SYGVNS. This CDR3 spans 15 amino acids. The CDR3 sequence is CASSEYSPGRTEAFF. The CDR3 DNA follows: TGTGCCAGCAGTGAATATTCACCGGGTCGCACTGAAGCTTTCTTT.

Points on this clone: This same CDR3 is encoded by further DNA sequences in the sample. The rearrangement links TRBV30 to TRBJ1-1, with 7 positions matching TRBD1. V was pared by 2 bases and J by 9 bases, with 18 bases of the junction left unmatched. Looked up from germline, CDR1 is GTSNPN and CDR2 is SVGIG (reference sequence). There are 16 residues in the CDR3. The CDR3, as DNA: TGTGCCTGGAGTATAAACAGAGCAGGAGGGACAGACAAAGCTTTCTTT. Translating it yields CAWSINRAGGTDKAFF.

In this sample, this clone turned up once. The J gene is TRBJ1-1, the V gene TRBV27; a weak D match, TRBD1 (5 bases). There are 15 residues in the CDR3. Germline CDR1 reads MNHEY; CDR2 reads SMNVEV (reference sequence). Trimming pared 4 bases from V and 7 bases from J, leaving 19 bases between. This CDR3 reads CASSSYRSSAHEAFF. The CDR3 DNA reads as TGTGCCAGCAGTTCATACAGGTCGTCTGCTCATGAAGCTTTCTTT.

The rearrangement joins TRBV4-1 to TRBJ2-2, with a possible D match to TRBD2 (6 bases). Germline assignment: CDR1 MGHRA and CDR2 YSYEKL. V was cut by 0 bases and J by 1 base, with 9 bases left in between. The CDR3 is 16 residues long. This CDR3 is CASSQEGSGNTGELFF. The CDR3 DNA is TGCGCCAGCAGCCAAGAGGGTAGCGGGAACACCGGGGAGCTGTTTTTT.

The chain has TRBV19 and TRBJ2-3; 14 nucleotides agree with TRBD2. The J segment lost 6 bases and the V segment lost 1 base, leaving 3 bases of the junction unmatched. Germline V gene lookup returns CDR1 LNHDA and CDR2 SQIVND (reference sequence). CDR3 length: 16 residues. The chain's CDR3 is CASSIGGLAGVDTQYF. CDR3 nucleotide sequence: TGTGCCAGTAGTATAGGGGGACTAGCGGGAGTCGATACGCAGTATTTT.

This clone is a singleton in its sample. The CDR3 nucleotides are TGCAGCGCCAGTTGGCAGGACTACTCTGGAAACACCATATATTTT. Its translation is CSASWQDYSGNTIYF. The chain couples TRBV29-1 to TRBJ1-3; D remains unclear. The V end was cut by 7 bases, the J end by 0 bases, with 16 bases between. CDR1 and CDR2 (germline): SQVTM, ANQGSEA. The CDR3 is 15 residues long. Full variable domain (remainder filled in from reference TRBV29-1 and TRBJ1-3): SAVISQKPSRDICQRGTSLTIQCQVDSQVTMMFWYRQQPGQSLTLIATANQGSEATYESGFVIDKFPISRPNLTFSTLTVSNMSPEDSSIYLCSASWQDYSGNTIYFGEGSWLTVV.

The genes are TRBV13 and TRBJ1-6, with D possibly being TRBD1 (6 bases). Per the germline V gene, CDR1 is PRHDT and CDR2 is FYEKMQ (reference sequence). There are 14 residues in the CDR3. Trimming took off 2 bases at V and 7 bases at J, with 9 bases between the two ends. Here the CDR3 DNA reads TGTGCCAGCAGCTTATATAGGGGGAATTCACCCCTCCACTTT. This translates into CASSLYRGNSPLHF.

This rearrangement joins TRBV11-2 to TRBJ1-1, with no clear D. Germline V gives CDR1 SGHAT, CDR2 FQNNGV. Trimming cost V 5 bases and J 1 base, with 11 bases left between them. The CDR3 runs to 14 residues. Here the CDR3 DNA reads TGTGCCAGCAGCCCTTTAGTCGGGAACACTGAAGCTTTCTTT. The encoded protein is CASSPLVGNTEAFF.

CDR3 nucleotides: TGCGCCAGCAGCCCGCAAAGGAGCGGGGGGGATGAGCAGTTCTTC. It specifies CASSPQRSGGDEQFF. The chain uses TRBV4-1 and TRBJ2-1, with TRBD2 matching over 10 bases. The CDR3 has 15 residues. Trimming at V came to 4 bases and at J to 8 bases, leaving 8 bases not matched to a gene. Germline CDR1 and CDR2: MGHRA and YSYEKL.